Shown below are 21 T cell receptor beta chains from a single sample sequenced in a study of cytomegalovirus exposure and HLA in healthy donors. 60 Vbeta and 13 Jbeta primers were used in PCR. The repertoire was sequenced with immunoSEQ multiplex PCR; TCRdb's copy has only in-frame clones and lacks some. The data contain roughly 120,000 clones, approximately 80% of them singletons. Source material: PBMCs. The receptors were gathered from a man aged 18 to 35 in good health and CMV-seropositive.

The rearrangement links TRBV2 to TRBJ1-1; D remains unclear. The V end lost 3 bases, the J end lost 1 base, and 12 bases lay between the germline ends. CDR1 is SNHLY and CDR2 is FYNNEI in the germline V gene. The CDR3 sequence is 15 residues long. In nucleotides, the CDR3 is TGTGCCAGCAGTGACCCTAGGCGCAAGAACACTGAAGCTTTCTTT. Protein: CASSDPRRKNTEAFF.

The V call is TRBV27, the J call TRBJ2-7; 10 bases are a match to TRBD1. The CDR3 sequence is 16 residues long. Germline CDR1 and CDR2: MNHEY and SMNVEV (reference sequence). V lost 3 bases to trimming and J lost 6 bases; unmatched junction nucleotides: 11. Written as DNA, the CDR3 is TGTGCCAGCAGTTTGGGACAGGGGCATTATTCGCGCGAGCAGTACTTC. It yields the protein CASSLGQGHYSREQYF.

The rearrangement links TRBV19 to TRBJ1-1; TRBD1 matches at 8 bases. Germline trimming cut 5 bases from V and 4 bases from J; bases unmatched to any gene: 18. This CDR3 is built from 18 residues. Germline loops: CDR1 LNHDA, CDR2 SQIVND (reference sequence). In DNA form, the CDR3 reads TGTGCCAGTAGTCCCCCCAGGGGGCAGGTTAACTATGGCACTGAAGCTTTCTTT. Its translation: CASSPPRGQVNYGTEAFF. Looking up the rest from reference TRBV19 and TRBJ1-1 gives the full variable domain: DGGITQSPKYLFRKEGQNVTLSCEQNLNHDAMYWYRQDPGQGLRLIYYSQIVNDFQKGDIAEGYSVSREKKESFPLTVTSAQKNPTAFYLCASSPPRGQVNYGTEAFFGQGTRLTVV.

The CDR3 here is CSAVGGGPYGYTF. The CDR3 DNA is TGCAGCGCCGTCGGGGGAGGGCCTTATGGCTACACCTTC. The V and J genes are TRBV29-1 and TRBJ1-2; D perhaps matches TRBD1 (5 bases). The CDR3 extends over 13 amino acids. Germline V gene sequence: CDR1 SQVTM, CDR2 ANQGSEA. The V and J ends lost 7 bases and 5 bases respectively, with 17 bases between them.

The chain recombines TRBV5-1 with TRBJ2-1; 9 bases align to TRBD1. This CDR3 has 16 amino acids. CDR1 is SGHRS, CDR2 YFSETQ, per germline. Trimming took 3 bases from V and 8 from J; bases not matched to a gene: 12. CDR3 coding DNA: TGCGCCAGCAGCTGGCTCACGACAGGGGGGGGCCATGAGCAGTTCTTC. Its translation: CASSWLTTGGGHEQFF.

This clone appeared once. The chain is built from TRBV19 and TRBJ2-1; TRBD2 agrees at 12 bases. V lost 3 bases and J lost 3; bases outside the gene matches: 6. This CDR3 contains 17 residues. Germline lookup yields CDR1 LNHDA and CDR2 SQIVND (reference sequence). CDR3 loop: CASSMPTSGGYYNEQFF. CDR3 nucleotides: TGTGCCAGTAGTATGCCGACTAGCGGGGGCTACTACAATGAGCAGTTCTTC.

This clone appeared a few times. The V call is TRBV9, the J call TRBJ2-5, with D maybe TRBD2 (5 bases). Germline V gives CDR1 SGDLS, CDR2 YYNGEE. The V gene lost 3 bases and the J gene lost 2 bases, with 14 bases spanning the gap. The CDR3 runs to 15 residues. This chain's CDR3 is CASSDRGRGQETQYF. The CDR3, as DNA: TGTGCCAGCAGCGACAGAGGGCGCGGGCAAGAGACCCAGTACTTC.

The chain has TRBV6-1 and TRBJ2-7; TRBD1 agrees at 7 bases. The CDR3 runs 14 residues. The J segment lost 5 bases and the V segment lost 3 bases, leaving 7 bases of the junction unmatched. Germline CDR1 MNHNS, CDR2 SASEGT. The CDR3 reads CASSDMTGSNEQYF. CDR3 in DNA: TGTGCCAGCAGTGATATGACAGGGAGCAACGAGCAGTACTTC.

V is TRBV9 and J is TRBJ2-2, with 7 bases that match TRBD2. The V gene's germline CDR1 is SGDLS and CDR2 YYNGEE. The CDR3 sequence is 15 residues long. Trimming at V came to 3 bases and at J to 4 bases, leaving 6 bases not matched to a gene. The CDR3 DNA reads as TGTGCCAGCAGCGGAAGCGGGACTACCACCGGGGAGCTGTTTTTT. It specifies CASSGSGTTTGELFF.

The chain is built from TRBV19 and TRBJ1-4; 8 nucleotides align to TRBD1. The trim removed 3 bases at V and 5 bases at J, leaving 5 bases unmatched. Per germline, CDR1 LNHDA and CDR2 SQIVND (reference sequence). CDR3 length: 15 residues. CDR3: CASSIRTGGNEKLFF. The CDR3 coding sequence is TGTGCCAGTAGTATCCGAACAGGGGGGAATGAAAAACTGTTTTTT.

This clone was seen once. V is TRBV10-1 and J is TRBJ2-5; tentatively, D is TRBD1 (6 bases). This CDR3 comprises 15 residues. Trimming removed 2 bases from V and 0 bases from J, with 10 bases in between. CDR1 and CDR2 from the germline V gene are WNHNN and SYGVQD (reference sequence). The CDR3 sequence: CASSEANRDQETQYF. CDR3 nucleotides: TGCGCCAGCAGTGAGGCAAACAGGGACCAAGAGACCCAGTACTTC.

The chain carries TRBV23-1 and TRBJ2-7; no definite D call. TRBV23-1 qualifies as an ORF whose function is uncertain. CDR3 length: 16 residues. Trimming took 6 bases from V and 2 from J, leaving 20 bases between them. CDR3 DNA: TGCGCCAGCAGCCCCCTCCCCTATCGGAGAACCTACGAGCAGTACTTC. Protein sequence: CASSPLPYRRTYEQYF.

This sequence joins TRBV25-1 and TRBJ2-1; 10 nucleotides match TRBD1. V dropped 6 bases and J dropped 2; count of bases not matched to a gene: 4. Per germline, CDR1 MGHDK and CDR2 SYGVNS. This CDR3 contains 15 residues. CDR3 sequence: CASRDGTGAYNEQFF. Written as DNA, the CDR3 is TGTGCCAGCAGAGACGGGACAGGGGCCTACAATGAGCAGTTCTTC.

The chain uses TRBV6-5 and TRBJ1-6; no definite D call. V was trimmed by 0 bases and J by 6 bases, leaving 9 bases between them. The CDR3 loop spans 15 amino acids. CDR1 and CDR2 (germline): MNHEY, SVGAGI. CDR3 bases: TGTGCCAGCAGTTACTCGACAAAATTTAATTCACCCCTCCACTTT. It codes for CASSYSTKFNSPLHF.

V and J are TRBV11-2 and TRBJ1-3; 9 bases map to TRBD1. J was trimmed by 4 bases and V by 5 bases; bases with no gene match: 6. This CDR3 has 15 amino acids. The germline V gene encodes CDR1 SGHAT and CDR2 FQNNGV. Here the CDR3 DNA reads TGTGCCAGCAGCATACAGGGGGCGCCGGGAAACACCATATATTTT. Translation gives CASSIQGAPGNTIYF. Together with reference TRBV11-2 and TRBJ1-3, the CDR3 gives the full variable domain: EAGVAQSPRYKIIEKRQSVAFWCNPISGHATLYWYQQILGQGPKLLIQFQNNGVVDDSQLPKDRFSAERLKGVDSTLKIQPAKLEDSAVYLCASSIQGAPGNTIYFGEGSWLTVV.

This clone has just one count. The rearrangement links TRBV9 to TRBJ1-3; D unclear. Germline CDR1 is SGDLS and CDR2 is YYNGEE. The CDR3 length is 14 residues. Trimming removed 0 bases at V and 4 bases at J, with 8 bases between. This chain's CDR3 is CASSVASLGNTIYF. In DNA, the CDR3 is TGTGCCAGCAGCGTAGCCTCCCTAGGAAACACCATATATTTT. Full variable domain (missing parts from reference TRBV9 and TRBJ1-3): DSGVTQTPKHLITATGQRVTLRCSPRSGDLSVYWYQQSLDQGLQFLIQYYNGEERAKGNILERFSAQQFPDLHSELNLSSLELGDSALYFCASSVASLGNTIYFGEGSWLTVV.

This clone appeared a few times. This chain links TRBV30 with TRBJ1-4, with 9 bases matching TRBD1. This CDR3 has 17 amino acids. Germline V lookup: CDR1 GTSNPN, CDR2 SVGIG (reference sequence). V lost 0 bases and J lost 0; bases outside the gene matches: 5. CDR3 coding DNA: TGTGCCTGGAGTGTGGGGACAGGGCCTGCAACTAATGAAAAACTGTTTTTT. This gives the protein CAWSVGTGPATNEKLFF.

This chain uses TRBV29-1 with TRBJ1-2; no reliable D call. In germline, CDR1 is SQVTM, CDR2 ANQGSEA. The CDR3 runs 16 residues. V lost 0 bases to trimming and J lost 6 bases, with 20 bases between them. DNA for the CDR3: TGCAGCGTTGAAGATAACGGAGGGATGGGCTACGATGGCTACACCTTC. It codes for CSVEDNGGMGYDGYTF. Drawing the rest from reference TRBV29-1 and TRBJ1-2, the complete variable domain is SAVISQKPSRDICQRGTSLTIQCQVDSQVTMMFWYRQQPGQSLTLIATANQGSEATYESGFVIDKFPISRPNLTFSTLTVSNMSPEDSSIYLCSVEDNGGMGYDGYTFGSGTRLTVV.

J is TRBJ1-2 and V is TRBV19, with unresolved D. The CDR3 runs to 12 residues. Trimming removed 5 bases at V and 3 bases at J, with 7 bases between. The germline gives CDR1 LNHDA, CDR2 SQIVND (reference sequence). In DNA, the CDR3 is TGTGCCAGTAGTCCCCTAGACTATGGCTACACCTTC. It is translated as CASSPLDYGYTF.

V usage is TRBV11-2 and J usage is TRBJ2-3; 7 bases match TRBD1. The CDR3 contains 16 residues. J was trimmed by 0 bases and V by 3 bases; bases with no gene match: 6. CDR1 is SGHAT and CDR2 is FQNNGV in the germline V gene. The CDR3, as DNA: TGTGCCAGCAGCTTTACCTGGGACAGTAGCACAGATACGCAGTATTTT. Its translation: CASSFTWDSSTDTQYF. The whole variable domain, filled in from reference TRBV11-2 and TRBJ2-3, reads EAGVAQSPRYKIIEKRQSVAFWCNPISGHATLYWYQQILGQGPKLLIQFQNNGVVDDSQLPKDRFSAERLKGVDSTLKIQPAKLEDSAVYLCASSFTWDSSTDTQYFGPGTRLTVL.

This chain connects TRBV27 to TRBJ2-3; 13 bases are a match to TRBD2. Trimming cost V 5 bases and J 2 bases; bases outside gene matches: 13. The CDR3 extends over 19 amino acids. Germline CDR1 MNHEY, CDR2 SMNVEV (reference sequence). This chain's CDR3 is CASSILAGGPESPTDTQYF. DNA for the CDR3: TGTGCCAGCAGTATACTAGCGGGGGGGCCCGAGAGTCCCACAGATACGCAGTATTTT.